This T cell receptor (beta chain) is drawn from a study of low-dose radiotherapy and immunotherapy resistance in tumors (dated by TCRdb to the early 2020s). With regard to the full study: In Cohort 1, 0.5 Gy per fraction was delivered every 2 weeks, and a total PTV dose of 6.5 Gy was prescribed. For Cohort 2, the dose was 1 Gy per fraction given every two weeks, adding up to 13 Gy in total across 26 weeks. Patients were given nivolumab as a 240 mg flat dose every two weeks and ipilimumab at 1 mg/kg every six weeks, with both drugs delivered intravenously. Cyclophosphamide 200 mg/m2 was administered intravenously every two weeks, one day before each radiation and immunotherapy administration. Aspirin 300 mg was taken orally once daily by patients for four cycles, starting on cycle 1 day 1. No randomization into treatment groups was done for the people taking part in the trial. The translational analysis covered eight patients: three from the first dose cohort and the first five from the second dose cohort.

The CDR3, cysteine through phenylalanine, is 13 amino acids long. The DNA shown is the 39-base CDR3, in frame from base 1. The trim is 2 bases for V and 8 bases for J, with a gap of 10 bases between the germline ends. CDR1 and CDR2 were assigned from the germline V gene as MNHEY and SVGEGT. This clonotype was seen many times. What this receptor recognizes is not known. There are no base qualities to consult, and no much larger clone falls within one base. The sample was run on an Illumina HiSeq 2500. First-strand cDNA was synthesized using Superscript III and a set of TRAV- and TRBV-specific primers, so that both TCRalpha and TCRbeta chains were covered. A roughly 18-cycle PCR with Phusion amplified the TCRs, pairing a constant-region primer with the adapter that was attached to the V primers. Amplification of the isolated mRNA was done with the MessageAmp II aRNA Amplification Kit, which involved an approximately 15-hour in vitro transcription at 37 degrees C. The Dynabeads mRNA DIRECT Purification Kit was used to isolate the mRNA for TCR sequencing. Indexed Illumina adapters were added in a second approximately 26-cycle Phusion PCR, and the resulting products were purified with AMPure XP beads. On the authors' methods: Custom Perl scripts were used to pool TCR sequences that encoded the same protein, to remove out-of-frame sequences, and to calculate the abundance of each clonotype. The analysis excluded TCR sequences that were supported by just one read. Among the metrics used to describe the repertoires were Shannon entropy, Gini index, clonality, richness, and the frequency of TCRs shared between repertoires. TCRdb reprocessing: public reads trimmed at Q25 with fastp, clones called with MiXCR, in-frame beta chains kept. Rows with one shared CDR3 protein collapse into an entry with the most common genes and DNA. The V and J calls come from TCRdb's annotation, not from the publication. This sample gives more than 90,000 distinct CDR3 sequences in total; under 25% of them show up just once. The top ten constitute approximately 4% of the sample.

Reading the label with the study, this specimen's time point is: after trial treatment. What the treatment or condition label conveys for this sample: LDRT plus nivolumab, ipilimumab, low-dose cyclophosphamide and aspirin (RACIN trial). The donors took part in RACIN, a single-arm, phase I, dose-escalation trial that combined nivolumab, ipilimumab, aspirin, low-dose cyclophosphamide and low-dose radiotherapy. Patients with advanced, TIL-negative solid tumors were considered eligible. The sequence was collected from a male donor with prostate cancer. The rearranged segments are TRBV6-2 or TRBV6-3 and TRBJ2-1, with TRBD2 as a weak D call on 6 bases. Sequencing was performed on PBMCs, taken after low-dose radiotherapy plus immunotherapy. The CDR3 has the sequence CASSYLGGYEQFF. The base sequence is TGTGCCAGCAGTTACCTCGGAGGGTATGAGCAGTTCTTC.